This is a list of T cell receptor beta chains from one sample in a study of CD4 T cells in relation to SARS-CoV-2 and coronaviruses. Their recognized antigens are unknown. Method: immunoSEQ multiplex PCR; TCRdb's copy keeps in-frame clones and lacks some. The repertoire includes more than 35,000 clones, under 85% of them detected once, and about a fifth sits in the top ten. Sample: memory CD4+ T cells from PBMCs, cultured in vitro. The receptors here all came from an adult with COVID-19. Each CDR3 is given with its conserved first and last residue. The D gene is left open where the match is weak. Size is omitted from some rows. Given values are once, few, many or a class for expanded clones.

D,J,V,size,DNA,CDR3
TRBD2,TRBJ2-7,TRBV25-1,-,TGTGCCAGCAGCGAAGGACTAGTTCCCCACGAGCAGTACTTC,CASSEGLVPHEQYF
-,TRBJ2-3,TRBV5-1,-,TGCGCCAGCAAGGGACTGTTGGGCACAGATACGCAGTATTTT,CASKGLLGTDTQYF
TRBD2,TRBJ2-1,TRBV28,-,TGTGCCAGCATTGCGACTAGCAGCCCCTACAATGAGCAGTTCTTC,CASIATSSPYNEQFF
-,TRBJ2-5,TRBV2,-,TGTGCCAGCAACTCTGGGGGGATACAAGAGACCCAGTACTTC,CASNSGGIQETQYF
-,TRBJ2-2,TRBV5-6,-,TGTGCCAGCAGCTATATATGGACCAGGGTCCTTAACACCGGGGAGCTGTTTTTT,CASSYIWTRVLNTGELFF
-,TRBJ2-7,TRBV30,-,TGTGCCTGGAGTGTAAACCTCCGGGACTTGTACTTC,CAWSVNLRDLYF
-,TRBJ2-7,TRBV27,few,TGTGCCAGCAGTTTTGGGCACGAGCAGTACTTC,CASSFGHEQYF
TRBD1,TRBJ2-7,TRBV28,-,TGTGCCAGCAGGACAACCGGGACAGGGGGCAACGAGCAGTACTTC,CASRTTGTGGNEQYF
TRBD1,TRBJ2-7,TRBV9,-,TGTGCCAGCAGCGTAGCGACAGGGAAGCACTACGAGCAGTACTTC,CASSVATGKHYEQYF
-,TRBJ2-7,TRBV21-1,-,TGTGCCAGCAGCAAATCACAGCAAAACTCCTACGAGCAGTACTTC,CASSKSQQNSYEQYF
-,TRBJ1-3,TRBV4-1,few,TGCGCCAGCAGCCATGGCCGGGCTACTGGAAACACCATATATTTT,CASSHGRATGNTIYF
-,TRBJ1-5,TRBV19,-,TGTGCCAGTAGTATAGGCAGGACGGGTCAGCCCCAGCATTTT,CASSIGRTGQPQHF
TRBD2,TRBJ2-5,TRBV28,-,TGTGCCAGCAGTTTGGGACTAGCAGGCGAGACCCAGTACTTC,CASSLGLAGETQYF
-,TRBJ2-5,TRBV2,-,TGTGCCAGCGTAGGGGGATCACGAAGCCCCCAAGAGACCCAGTACTTC,CASVGGSRSPQETQYF
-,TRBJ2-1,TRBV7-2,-,TGTGCCAGCTCGCTGGGGGGGCGGCTTAATGAGCAGTTCTTC,CASSLGGRLNEQFF
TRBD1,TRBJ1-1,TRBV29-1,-,TGCAGCGTTCTGCCCTGGACAGGGAAAAACACTGAAGCTTTCTTT,CSVLPWTGKNTEAFF
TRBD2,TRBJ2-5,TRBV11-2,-,TGTGCCAGCAGCTTAGGGCTGACTAGCGGGGTTAAAGAGACCCAGTACTTC,CASSLGLTSGVKETQYF
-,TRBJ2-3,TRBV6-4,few,TGTGCCAGCAGTGACGGCGGGAGCACAGATACGCAGTATTTT,CASSDGGSTDTQYF
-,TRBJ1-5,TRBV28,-,TGTGCCAGCAGTTTAGTTCGGAATCAGCCCCAGCATTTT,CASSLVRNQPQHF
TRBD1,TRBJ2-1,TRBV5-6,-,TGTGCCAGCAGCCGACGGCAGGGGGTTTACAATGAGCAGTTCTTC,CASSRRQGVYNEQFF
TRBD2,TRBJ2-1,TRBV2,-,TGTGCCAGCAGTGAACTAGCGGGAGGTGGTAATGAGCAGTTCTTC,CASSELAGGGNEQFF
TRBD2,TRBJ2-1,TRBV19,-,TGTGCCAGTAGTTTGACTAGCGGAAATGAGCAGTTCTTC,CASSLTSGNEQFF
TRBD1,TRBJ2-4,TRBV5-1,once,TGCGCCAGCAGACCGCAGACAGGGATCATCGAAAACATTCAGTACTTC,CASRPQTGIIENIQYF
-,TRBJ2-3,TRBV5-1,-,TGCGCCAGCAGCCCTGTGGACTTAACTAGCACAGATACGCAGTATTTT,CASSPVDLTSTDTQYF
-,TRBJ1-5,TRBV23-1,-,TGCGCCAGCAGTCAATCGGGGAAGGGGGGAAGTCGGCAGCCCCAGCATTTT,CASSQSGKGGSRQPQHF
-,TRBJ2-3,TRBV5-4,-,TGTGCCAGCAGCCCCAGTACTGGAAGCACAGATACGCAGTATTTT,CASSPSTGSTDTQYF
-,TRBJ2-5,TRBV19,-,TGTGCCAGTAGTGACATGGGTGGCCAGACCCAGTACTTC,CASSDMGGQTQYF
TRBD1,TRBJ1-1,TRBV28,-,TGTGCCAGCAGTTTGACAGGGACAGGGTTAGGGAGAGCTTTCTTT,CASSLTGTGLGRAFF
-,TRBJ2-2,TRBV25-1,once,TGTGCCAGCAAAACTCCCGGCACCGGGGAGCTGTTTTTT,CASKTPGTGELFF
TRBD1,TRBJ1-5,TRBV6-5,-,TGTGCCAGCAGTACCGGGACAGGGTACAATCAGCCCCAGCATTTT,CASSTGTGYNQPQHF
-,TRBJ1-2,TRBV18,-,TGTGCCAGCTCACCATGGCCGGGGATCGACTATGGCTACACCTTC,CASSPWPGIDYGYTF
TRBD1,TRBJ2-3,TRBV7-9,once,TGTGCCAGCAGCTTACAGGGGGTCGGGACAGATACGCAGTATTTT,CASSLQGVGTDTQYF
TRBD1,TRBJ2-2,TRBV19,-,TGTGCCAGTAGTGCCCCCGGGACAGGGGGCATTGTAGCCGGGGAGCTGTTTTTT,CASSAPGTGGIVAGELFF
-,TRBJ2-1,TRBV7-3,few,TGTGCCAGCAGCTTGGGGCGAGACAATGAGCAGTTCTTC,CASSLGRDNEQFF
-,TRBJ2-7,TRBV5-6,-,TGTGCCAGCAGCTTGACCGGGGCCACCTACGAGCAGTACTTC,CASSLTGATYEQYF
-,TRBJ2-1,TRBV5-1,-,TGCGCCAGCAGCTTGGGGGGTTCGGGGTACAATGAGCAGTTCTTC,CASSLGGSGYNEQFF
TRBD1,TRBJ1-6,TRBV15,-,TGTGCCACCAGCCGCCGTAATCAGGGGGACTCACCCCTCCACTTT,CATSRRNQGDSPLHF
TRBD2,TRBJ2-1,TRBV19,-,TGTGCCAGTAGTTTACGCGGGAGCTACAATGAGCAGTTCTTC,CASSLRGSYNEQFF
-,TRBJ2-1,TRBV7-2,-,TGTGCCAGCAGCCCCTTTGCTAGTTTGCGTGAGCAGTTCTTC,CASSPFASLREQFF
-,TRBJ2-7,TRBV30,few,TGTGCCTGGAGTAAAGGGTTCGAGCAGTACTTC,CAWSKGFEQYF
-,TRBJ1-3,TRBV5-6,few,TGTGCCAGCAGCTTGTTAGGCGGTCTAAGCTCTGGAAACACCATATATTTT,CASSLLGGLSSGNTIYF
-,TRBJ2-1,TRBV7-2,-,TGTGCCAGCAGCTTAGTTGGGTACAATGAGCAGTTCTTC,CASSLVGYNEQFF
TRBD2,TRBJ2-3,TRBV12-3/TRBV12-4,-,TGTGCCAGCAGTTTGGGGGGGGAGGATACGCAGTATTTT,CASSLGGEDTQYF
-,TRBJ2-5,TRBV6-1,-,TGTGCCAGCAGTGAACTGGGGCGGGAAGAGACCCAGTACTTC,CASSELGREETQYF
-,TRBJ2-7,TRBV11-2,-,TGTGCCAGCAGCCCACCGGTGGGCGAGCAGTACTTC,CASSPPVGEQYF
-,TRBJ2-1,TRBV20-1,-,TGCAGTGCTAGTGAGTGGGACCCAGTCTACAATGAGCAGTTCTTC,CSASEWDPVYNEQFF
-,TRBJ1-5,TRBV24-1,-,TGTGCCACCAGTGCCCCGGGGCAGACCAATCAGCCCCAGCATTTT,CATSAPGQTNQPQHF
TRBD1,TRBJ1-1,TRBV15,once,TGTGCCACCAGCATGGTCGGACAGGGGGCGTTTTTTTTCACTGAAGCTTTCTTT,CATSMVGQGAFFFTEAFF